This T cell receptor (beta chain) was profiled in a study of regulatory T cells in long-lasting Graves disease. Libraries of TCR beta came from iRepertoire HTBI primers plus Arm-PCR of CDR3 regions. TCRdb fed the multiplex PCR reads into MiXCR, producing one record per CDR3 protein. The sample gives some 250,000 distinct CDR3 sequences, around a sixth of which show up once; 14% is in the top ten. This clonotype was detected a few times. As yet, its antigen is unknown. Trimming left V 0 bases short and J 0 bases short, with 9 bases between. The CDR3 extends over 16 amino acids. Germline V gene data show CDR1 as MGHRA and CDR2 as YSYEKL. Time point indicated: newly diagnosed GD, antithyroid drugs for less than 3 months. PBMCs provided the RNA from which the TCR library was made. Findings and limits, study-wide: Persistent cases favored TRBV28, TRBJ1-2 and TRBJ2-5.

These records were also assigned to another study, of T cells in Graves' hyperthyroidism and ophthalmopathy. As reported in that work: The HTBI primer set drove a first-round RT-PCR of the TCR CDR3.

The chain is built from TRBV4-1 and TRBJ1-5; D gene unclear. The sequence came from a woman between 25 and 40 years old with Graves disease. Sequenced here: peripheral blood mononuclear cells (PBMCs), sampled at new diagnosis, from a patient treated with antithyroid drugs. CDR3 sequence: CASSQDFYGSNQPQHF. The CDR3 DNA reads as TGCGCCAGCAGCCAAGATTTTTACGGTAGCAATCAGCCCCAGCATTTT.